This TCR beta chain is drawn from a study of early T cells in non-severe SARS-CoV-2 infection. Unique molecular identifier tags were affixed to discrete cDNA molecules. One entry per CDR3 protein, called by TCRdb with MiXCR from the 5' RACE reads. The data contain 45,000 to 55,000 distinct CDR3 sequences, about 10% of them singletons. This CDR3 has 13 amino acids. The germline V and J ends were trimmed by 5 bases and 3 bases, with 10 bases remaining between them. The V gene's germline CDR1 is SGHTA and CDR2 FQGTGA. Specimen: whole blood. The chain joins TRBV7-3 to TRBJ1-1; D is ambiguous. This receptor was identified in an adult who was a healthcare worker with PCR-confirmed SARS-CoV-2 infection or an uninfected control (not recorded which). The CDR3 region is CASSINGDTEAFF. The CDR3 DNA reads as TGTGCCAGCAGCATTAATGGGGACACTGAAGCTTTCTTT.